This T cell receptor beta chain is drawn from a study of blood T cell repertoires in COVID-19. Study background: Specimens from acute and convalescent COVID-19 originated in the United States, Italy and Spain. T cells, B-cell-depleted T cells, or PBMCs supplied cDNA or gDNA.

In the original workflow: Amplification from reference gene primers served as the basis for estimated nucleated cell counts. Here immunoSEQ multiplex PCR was the method, and the copy in TCRdb shows in-frame clones only, minus some. The V and J calls and clone size are taken from that table; D and trimming were inferred from the DNA. The data hold over 25,000 clones, with over 75% observed a single time. The CDR3 spans 12 residues. Trimming stripped 4 bases from V and 5 bases from J, with 6 bases between. The germline CDR1 and CDR2 sequences are LNHDA and SQIVND (reference sequence). Input material: peripheral blood. The TCR was taken from a man aged 60 to 69 with active COVID-19. J is TRBJ1-5 and V is TRBV19; D is perhaps TRBD1 (6 bases). CDR3 loop: CASSKGDQPQHF. CDR3 DNA: TGTGCCAGTAGTAAGGGGGATCAGCCCCAGCATTTT. The whole variable domain, filled in from reference TRBV19 and TRBJ1-5, reads DGGITQSPKYLFRKEGQNVTLSCEQNLNHDAMYWYRQDPGQGLRLIYYSQIVNDFQKGDIAEGYSVSREKKESFPLTVTSAQKNPTAFYLCASSKGDQPQHFGDGTRLSIL.